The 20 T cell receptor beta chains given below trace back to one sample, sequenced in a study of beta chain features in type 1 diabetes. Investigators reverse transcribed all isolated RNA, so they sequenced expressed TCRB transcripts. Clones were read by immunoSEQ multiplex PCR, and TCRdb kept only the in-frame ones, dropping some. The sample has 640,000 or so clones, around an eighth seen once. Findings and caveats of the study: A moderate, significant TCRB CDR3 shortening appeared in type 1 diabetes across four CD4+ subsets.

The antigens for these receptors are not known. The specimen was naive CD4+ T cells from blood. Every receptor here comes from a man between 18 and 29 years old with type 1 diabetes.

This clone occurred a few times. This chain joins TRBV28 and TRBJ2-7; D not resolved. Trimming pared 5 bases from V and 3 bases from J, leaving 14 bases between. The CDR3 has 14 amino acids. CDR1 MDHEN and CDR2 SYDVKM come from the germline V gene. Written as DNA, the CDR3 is TGTGCCAGCAGTCTCTCCCCCCTTATCTACGAGCAGTACTTC. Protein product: CASSLSPLIYEQYF.

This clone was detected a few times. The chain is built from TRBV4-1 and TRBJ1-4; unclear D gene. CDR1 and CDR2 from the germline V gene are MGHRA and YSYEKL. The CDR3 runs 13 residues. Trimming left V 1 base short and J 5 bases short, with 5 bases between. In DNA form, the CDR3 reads TGCGCCAGCAGCCAAGTCCGGAATGAAAAACTGTTTTTT. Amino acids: CASSQVRNEKLFF.

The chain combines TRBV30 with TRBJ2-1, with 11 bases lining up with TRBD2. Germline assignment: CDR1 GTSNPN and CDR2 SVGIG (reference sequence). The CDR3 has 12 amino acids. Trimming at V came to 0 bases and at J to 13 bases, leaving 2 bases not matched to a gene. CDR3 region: CAWSVRLAGQFF. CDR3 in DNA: TGTGCCTGGAGTGTTAGACTAGCGGGACAGTTCTTC.

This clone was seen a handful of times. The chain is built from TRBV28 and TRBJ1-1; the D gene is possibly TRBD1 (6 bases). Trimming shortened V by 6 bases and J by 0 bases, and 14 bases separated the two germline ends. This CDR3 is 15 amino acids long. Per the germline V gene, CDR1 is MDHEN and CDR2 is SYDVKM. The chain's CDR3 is CASRAGGQLNTEAFF. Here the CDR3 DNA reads TGTGCCAGCAGGGCCGGCGGACAGCTGAACACTGAAGCTTTCTTT.

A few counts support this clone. CDR3 region: CASSGTWPYNSPLHF. In nucleotides, the CDR3 is TGTGCCAGTTCAGGGACTTGGCCCTATAATTCACCCCTCCACTTT. This chain links TRBV7-2 with TRBJ1-6, with D maybe TRBD1 (5 bases). The CDR3 is 15 amino acids. Germline CDR1 and CDR2: SGHTA and FQGNSA. Deletions cut 9 bases from V and 2 bases from J, with 14 bases between.

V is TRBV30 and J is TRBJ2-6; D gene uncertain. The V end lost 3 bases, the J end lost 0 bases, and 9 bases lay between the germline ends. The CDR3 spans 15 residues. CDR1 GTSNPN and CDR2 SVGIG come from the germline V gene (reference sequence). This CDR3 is CAWRRWNSGANVLTF. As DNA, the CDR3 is TGTGCCTGGAGACGGTGGAACTCTGGGGCCAACGTCCTGACTTTC.

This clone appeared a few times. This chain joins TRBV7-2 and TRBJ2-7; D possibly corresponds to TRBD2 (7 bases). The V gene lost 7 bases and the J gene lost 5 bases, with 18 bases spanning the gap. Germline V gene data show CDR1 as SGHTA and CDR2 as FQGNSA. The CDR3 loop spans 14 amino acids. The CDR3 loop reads CASTPRGGSDEQYF. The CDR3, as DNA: TGTGCCAGCACCCCGAGGGGGGGAAGCGACGAGCAGTACTTC.

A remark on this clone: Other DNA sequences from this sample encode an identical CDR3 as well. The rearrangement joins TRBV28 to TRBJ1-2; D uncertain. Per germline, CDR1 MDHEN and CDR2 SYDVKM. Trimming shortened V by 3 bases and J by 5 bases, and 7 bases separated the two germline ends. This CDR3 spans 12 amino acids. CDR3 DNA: TGTGCCAGCAGTTTGGCCGGTTATGGCTACACCTTC. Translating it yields CASSLAGYGYTF.

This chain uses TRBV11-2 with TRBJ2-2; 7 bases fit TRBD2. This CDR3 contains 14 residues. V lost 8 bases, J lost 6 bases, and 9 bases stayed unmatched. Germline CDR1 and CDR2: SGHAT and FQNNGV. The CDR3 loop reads CASSTGGPPGELFF. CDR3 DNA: TGTGCCAGCTCTACGGGAGGTCCTCCCGGGGAGCTGTTTTTT.

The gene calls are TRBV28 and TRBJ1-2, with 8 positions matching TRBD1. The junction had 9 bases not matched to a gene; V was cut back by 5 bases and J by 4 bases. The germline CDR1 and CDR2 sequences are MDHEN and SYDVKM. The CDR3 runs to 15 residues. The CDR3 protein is CASSPTGAGVYGYTF. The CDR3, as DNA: TGTGCCAGCAGTCCGACAGGGGCGGGGGTCTATGGCTACACCTTC.

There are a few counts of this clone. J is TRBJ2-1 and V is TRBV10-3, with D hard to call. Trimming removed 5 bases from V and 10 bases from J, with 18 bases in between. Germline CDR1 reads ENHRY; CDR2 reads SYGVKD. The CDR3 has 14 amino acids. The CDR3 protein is CAISPGPLGEEQFF. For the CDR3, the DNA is TGTGCCATCAGTCCCGGACCATTGGGTGAGGAGCAGTTCTTC.

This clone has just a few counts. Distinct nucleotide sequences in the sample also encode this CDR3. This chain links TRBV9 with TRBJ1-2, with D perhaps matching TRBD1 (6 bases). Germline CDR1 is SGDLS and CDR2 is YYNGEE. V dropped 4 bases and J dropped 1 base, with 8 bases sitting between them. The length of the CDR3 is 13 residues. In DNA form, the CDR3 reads TGTGCCAGCAGCACGGACAGTAACTATGGCTACACCTTC. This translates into CASSTDSNYGYTF. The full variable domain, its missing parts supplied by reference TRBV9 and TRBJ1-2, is DSGVTQTPKHLITATGQRVTLRCSPRSGDLSVYWYQQSLDQGLQFLIQYYNGEERAKGNILERFSAQQFPDLHSELNLSSLELGDSALYFCASSTDSNYGYTFGSGTRLTVV.

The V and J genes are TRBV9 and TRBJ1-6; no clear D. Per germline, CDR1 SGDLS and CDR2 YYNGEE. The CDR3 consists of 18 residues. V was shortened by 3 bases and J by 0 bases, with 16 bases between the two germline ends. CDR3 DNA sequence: TGTGCCAGCAGCGCTTGGTCGGGCGTTAGCTCCTATAATTCACCCCTCCACTTT. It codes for CASSAWSGVSSYNSPLHF. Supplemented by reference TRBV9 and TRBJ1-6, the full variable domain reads DSGVTQTPKHLITATGQRVTLRCSPRSGDLSVYWYQQSLDQGLQFLIQYYNGEERAKGNILERFSAQQFPDLHSELNLSSLELGDSALYFCASSAWSGVSSYNSPLHFGNGTRLTVT.

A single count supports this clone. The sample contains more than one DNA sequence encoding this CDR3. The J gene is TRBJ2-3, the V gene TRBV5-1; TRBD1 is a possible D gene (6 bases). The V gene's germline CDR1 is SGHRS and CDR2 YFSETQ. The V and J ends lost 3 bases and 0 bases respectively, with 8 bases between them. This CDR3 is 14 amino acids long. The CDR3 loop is CASSSGQSTDTQYF. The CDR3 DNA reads TGCGCCAGCAGCTCCGGACAGAGCACAGATACGCAGTATTTT.

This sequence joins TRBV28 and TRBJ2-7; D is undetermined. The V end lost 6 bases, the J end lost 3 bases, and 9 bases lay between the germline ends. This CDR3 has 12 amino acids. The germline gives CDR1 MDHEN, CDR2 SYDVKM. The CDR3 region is CASRDGLYEQYF. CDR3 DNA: TGTGCCAGCAGGGACGGCCTCTACGAGCAGTACTTC.

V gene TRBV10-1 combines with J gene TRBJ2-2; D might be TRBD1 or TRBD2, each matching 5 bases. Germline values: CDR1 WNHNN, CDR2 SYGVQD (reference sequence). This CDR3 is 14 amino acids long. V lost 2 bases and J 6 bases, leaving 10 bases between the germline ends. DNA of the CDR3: TGCGCCAGCAGTGAGATCGGGGCACCCGGGGAGCTGTTTTTT. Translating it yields CASSEIGAPGELFF.

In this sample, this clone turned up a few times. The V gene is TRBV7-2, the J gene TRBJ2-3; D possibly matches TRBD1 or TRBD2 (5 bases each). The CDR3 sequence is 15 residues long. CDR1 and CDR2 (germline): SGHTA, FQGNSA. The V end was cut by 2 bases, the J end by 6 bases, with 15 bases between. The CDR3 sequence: CASSLPPRAGDTQYF. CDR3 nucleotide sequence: TGTGCCAGCAGCTTACCTCCCAGGGCGGGCGATACGCAGTATTTT.

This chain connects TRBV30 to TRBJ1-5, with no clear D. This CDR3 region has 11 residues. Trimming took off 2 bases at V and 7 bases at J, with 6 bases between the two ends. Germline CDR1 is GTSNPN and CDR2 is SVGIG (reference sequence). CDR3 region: CAWSSGQPQHF. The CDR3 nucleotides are TGTGCCTGGAGTTCGGGACAGCCCCAGCATTTT.

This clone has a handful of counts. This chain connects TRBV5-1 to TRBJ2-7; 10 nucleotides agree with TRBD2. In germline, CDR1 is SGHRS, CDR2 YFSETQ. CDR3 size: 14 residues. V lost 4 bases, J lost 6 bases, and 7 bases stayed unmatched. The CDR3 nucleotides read TGCGCCAGCAGCCTCGGGACTAGCGAGGTCGAGCAGTACTTC. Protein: CASSLGTSEVEQYF.

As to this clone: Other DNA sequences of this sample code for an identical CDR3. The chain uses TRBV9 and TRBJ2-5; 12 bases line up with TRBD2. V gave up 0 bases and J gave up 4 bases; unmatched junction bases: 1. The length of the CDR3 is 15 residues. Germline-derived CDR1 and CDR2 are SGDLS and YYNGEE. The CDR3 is CASSVEGLAGETQYF. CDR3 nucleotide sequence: TGTGCCAGCAGCGTAGAGGGACTAGCGGGAGAGACCCAGTACTTC.